These 10 T cell receptor beta chains were sequenced from one sample in a study of monozygotic twins with inflammatory bowel disease. TCRdb reworked the 5' RACE reads into one entry per CDR3 protein, no DNA. The sample data list about 380,000 distinct CDR3 sequences. The sample was blood. The receptors stem from a human donor with ulcerative colitis or Crohn's disease, or a healthy co-twin of an affected twin (not recorded which).

V gene TRBV5-1 combines with J gene TRBJ2-1; the D call from TCRdb, TRBD1, cannot be confirmed without DNA. The CDR3 runs to 12 residues. Germline V CDR1 and CDR2: SGHRS, YFSETQ. Here the CDR3 reads CASSYNRAPVFF.

This rearrangement joins TRBV30 to TRBJ2-1; TCRdb proposes TRBD1, but this gene call is untestable without DNA. Germline assignment: CDR1 GTSNPN and CDR2 SVGIG (reference sequence). The CDR3 loop spans 17 amino acids. The CDR3 here is CAWSNIGRTGSYNEQFF.

The V call is TRBV19, the J call TRBJ1-2; TCRdb lists TRBD1, though no DNA is available to test this call. This CDR3 has 16 amino acids. Germline CDR1 reads LNHDA; CDR2 reads SQIVND (reference sequence). The CDR3 spells CASRPGQGARDYGYTF.

The rearrangement links TRBV6-2 or TRBV6-3 to TRBJ2-2; TCRdb lists TRBD2, though no DNA is available to test this call. Per the germline V gene, CDR1 is MNHEY and CDR2 is SVGEGT. This CDR3 spans 16 amino acids. Here the CDR3 reads CASSSRVLTYTGELFF.

The chain uses TRBV6-5 and TRBJ2-5. Per the germline V gene, CDR1 is MNHEY and CDR2 is SVGAGI. This CDR3 is 14 amino acids long. CDR3 protein: CASSYRTDQEIQYF.

The V and J genes are TRBV7-8 and TRBJ2-1; TCRdb proposes TRBD1, but this gene call is untestable without DNA. The CDR3 extends over 15 amino acids. Germline V gene sequence: CDR1 SGHVS, CDR2 FQNEAQ. The CDR3 sequence is CASSLEGLSYNEQFF.

This chain links TRBV5-4 with TRBJ1-4; TCRdb returns TRBD1, unconfirmable since there is no DNA. The CDR3 covers 15 residues. Per germline, CDR1 SGHNT and CDR2 YYREEE (reference sequence). CDR3 residues: CASSVTGLANEKLFF.

The V gene is TRBV9, the J gene TRBJ2-6. In germline, CDR1 is SGDLS, CDR2 YYNGEE. The CDR3 runs to 15 residues. The CDR3: CASSVVSSGANVLTF.

This sequence joins TRBV5-1 and TRBJ2-4; as DNA is missing, the TRBD1 call by TCRdb cannot be tested. The germline V gene has CDR1 SGHRS and CDR2 YFSETQ. The CDR3 loop spans 14 amino acids. CDR3 residues: CASSSQGGSDIQYF. Complete variable domain (other parts from reference TRBV5-1 and TRBJ2-4): KAGVTQTPRYLIKTRGQQVTLSCSPISGHRSVSWYQQTPGQGLQFLFEYFSETQRNKGNFPGRFSGRQFSNSRSEMNVSTLELGDSALYLCASSSQGGSDIQYFGAGTRLSVL.

This chain joins TRBV6-2 or TRBV6-3 and TRBJ2-4. CDR3 length: 15 amino acids. Germline loops: CDR1 MNHEY, CDR2 SVGEGT. The CDR3 sequence: CASGPLGVAKNIQYF.